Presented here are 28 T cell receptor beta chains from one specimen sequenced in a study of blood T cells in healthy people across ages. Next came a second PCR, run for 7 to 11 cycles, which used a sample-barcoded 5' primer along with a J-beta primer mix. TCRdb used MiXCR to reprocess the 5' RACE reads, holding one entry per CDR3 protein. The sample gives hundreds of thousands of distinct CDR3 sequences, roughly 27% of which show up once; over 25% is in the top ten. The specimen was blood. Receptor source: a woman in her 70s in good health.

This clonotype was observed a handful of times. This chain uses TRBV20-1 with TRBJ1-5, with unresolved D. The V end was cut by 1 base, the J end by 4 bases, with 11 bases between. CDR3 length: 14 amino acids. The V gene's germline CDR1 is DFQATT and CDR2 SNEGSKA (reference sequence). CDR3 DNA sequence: TGCAGTGCTAGAGGGCAGAACAATAATCAGCCCCAGCATTTT. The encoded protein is CSARGQNNNQPQHF.

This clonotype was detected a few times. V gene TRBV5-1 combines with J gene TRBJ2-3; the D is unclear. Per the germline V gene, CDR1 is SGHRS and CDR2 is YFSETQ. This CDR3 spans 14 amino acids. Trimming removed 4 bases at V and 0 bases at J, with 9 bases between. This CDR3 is CASSPPSSTDTQYF. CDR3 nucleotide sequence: TGCGCCAGCAGCCCCCCGAGTAGCACAGATACGCAGTATTTT. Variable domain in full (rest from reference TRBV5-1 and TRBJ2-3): KAGVTQTPRYLIKTRGQQVTLSCSPISGHRSVSWYQQTPGQGLQFLFEYFSETQRNKGNFPGRFSGRQFSNSRSEMNVSTLELGDSALYLCASSPPSSTDTQYFGPGTRLTVL.

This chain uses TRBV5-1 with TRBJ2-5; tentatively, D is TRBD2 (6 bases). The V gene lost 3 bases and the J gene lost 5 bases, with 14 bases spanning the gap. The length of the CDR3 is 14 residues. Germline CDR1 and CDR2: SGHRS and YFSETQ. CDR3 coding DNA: TGCGCCAGCAGCTCCGGGACTCTAAGGGAGACCCAGTACTTC. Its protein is CASSSGTLRETQYF.

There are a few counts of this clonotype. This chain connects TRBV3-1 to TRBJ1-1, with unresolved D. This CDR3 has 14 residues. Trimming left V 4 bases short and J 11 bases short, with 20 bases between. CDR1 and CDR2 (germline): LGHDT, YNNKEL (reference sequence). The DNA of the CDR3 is TGTGCCAGCAGCCCAAGACCAGGAAGGGAGCACGCTTTCTTT. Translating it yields CASSPRPGREHAFF.

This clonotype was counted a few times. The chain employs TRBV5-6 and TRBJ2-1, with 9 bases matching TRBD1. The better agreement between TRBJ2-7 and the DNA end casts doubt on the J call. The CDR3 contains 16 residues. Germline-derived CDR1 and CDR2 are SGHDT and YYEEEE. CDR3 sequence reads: CASSYLSGTGSGEQYF. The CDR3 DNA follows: TGTGCCAGCAGCTATTTATCCGGGACAGGGTCCGGCGAGCAGTACTTC.

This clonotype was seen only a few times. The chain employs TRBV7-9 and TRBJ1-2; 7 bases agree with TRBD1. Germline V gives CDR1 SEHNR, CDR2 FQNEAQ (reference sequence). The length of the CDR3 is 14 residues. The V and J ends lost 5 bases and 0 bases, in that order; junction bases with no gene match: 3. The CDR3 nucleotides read TGTGCCAGCAGCCCGGGGACAGCTAACTATGGCTACACCTTC. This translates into CASSPGTANYGYTF.

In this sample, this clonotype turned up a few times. CDR3 region: CSVGRNRLAVDNEQFF. The DNA for the CDR3 is TGCAGCGTGGGCCGAAATCGACTAGCTGTGGACAATGAGCAGTTCTTC. The rearrangement joins TRBV29-1 to TRBJ2-5; 7 positions agree with TRBD2. The assigned J gene may be wrong: the sequence end matches TRBJ2-1 better. The CDR3 is 16 amino acids. Germline loops: CDR1 SQVTM, CDR2 ANQGSEA.

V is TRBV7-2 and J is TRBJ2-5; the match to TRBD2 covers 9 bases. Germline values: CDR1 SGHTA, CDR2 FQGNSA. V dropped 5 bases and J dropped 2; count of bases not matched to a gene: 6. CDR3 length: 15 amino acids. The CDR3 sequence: CASSAVAGAQETQYF. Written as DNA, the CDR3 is TGTGCCAGCAGCGCCGTAGCGGGGGCTCAAGAGACCCAGTACTTC.

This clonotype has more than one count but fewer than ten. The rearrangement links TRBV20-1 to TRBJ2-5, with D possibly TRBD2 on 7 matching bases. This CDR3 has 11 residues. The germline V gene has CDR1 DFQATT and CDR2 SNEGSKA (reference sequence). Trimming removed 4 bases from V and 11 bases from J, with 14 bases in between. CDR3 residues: CSAIGRGKQYF. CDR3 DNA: TGCAGTGCTATTGGGAGGGGGAAGCAGTACTTC.

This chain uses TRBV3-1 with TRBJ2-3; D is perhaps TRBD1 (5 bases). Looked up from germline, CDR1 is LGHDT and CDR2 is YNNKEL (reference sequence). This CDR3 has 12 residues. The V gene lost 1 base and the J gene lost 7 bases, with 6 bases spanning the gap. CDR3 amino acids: CASSQGGNTQYF. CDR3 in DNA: TGTGCCAGCAGCCAAGGGGGCAATACGCAGTATTTT.

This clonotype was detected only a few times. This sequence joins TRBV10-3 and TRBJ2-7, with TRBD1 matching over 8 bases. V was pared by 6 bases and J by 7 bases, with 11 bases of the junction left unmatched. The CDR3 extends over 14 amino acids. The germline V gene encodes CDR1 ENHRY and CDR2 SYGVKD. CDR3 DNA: TGTGCCATCAGCCGACAGGGGAGCTTGTGGGAGCAGTACTTC. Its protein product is CAISRQGSLWEQYF.

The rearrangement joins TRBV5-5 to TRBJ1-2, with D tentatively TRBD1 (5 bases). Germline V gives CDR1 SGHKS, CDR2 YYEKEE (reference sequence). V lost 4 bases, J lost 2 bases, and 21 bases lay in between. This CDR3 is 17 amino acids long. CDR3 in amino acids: CASSRGGVAGANYGYTF. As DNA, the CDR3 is TGTGCCAGCAGCAGGGGTGGTGTGGCCGGAGCCAACTATGGCTACACCTTC.

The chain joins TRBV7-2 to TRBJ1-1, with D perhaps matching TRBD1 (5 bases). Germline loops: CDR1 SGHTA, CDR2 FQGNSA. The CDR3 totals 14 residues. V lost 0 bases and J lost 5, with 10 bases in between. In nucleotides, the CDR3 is TGTGCCAGCAGCTTAGCCACAGGAAAGACTGAAGCTTTCTTT. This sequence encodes CASSLATGKTEAFF.

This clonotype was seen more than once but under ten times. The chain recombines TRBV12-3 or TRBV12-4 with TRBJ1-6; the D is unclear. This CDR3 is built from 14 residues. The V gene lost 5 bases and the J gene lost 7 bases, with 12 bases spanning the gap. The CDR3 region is CASSPFGKNSPLHF. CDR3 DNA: TGTGCCAGCAGTCCATTTGGGAAGAATTCACCCCTCCACTTT.

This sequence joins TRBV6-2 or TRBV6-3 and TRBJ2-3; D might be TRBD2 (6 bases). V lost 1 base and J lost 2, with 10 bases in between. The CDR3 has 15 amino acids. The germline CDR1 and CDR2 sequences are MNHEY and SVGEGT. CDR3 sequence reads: CASSYYGSNTDTQYF. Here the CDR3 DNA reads TGTGCCAGCAGTTACTACGGGAGTAACACAGATACGCAGTATTTT.

The chain's CDR3 is CSARAGGSSETQYF. CDR3 sequence (DNA): TGCAGTGCTAGAGCCGGGGGGTCATCCGAGACCCAGTACTTC. The V call is TRBV20-1, the J call TRBJ2-5; TRBD2 matches 7 bases. This CDR3 spans 14 amino acids. V shed 1 base, J shed 5 bases, and the junction held 7 bases outside the gene matches. Per the germline V gene, CDR1 is DFQATT and CDR2 is SNEGSKA (reference sequence).

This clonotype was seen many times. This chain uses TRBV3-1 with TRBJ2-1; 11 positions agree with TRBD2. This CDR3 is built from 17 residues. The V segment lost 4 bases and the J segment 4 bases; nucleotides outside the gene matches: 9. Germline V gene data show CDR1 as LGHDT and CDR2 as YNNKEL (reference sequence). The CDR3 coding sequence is TGTGCCAGCAGCCGGCAACCCACTAGCGGGAGTTACAATGAGCAGTTCTTC. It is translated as CASSRQPTSGSYNEQFF.

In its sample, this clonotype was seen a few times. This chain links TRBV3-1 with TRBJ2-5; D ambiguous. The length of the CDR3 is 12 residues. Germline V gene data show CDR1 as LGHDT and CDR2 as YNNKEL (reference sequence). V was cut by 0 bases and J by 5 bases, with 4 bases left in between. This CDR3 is CASSQEGETQYF. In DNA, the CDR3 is TGTGCCAGCAGCCAAGAAGGGGAGACCCAGTACTTC.

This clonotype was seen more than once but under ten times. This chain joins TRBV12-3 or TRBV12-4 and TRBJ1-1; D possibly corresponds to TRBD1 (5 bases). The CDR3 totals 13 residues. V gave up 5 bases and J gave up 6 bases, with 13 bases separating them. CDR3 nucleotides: TGTGCCAGCAGTCGCGGGAGGGGCGCTGAAGCTTTCTTT. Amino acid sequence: CASSRGRGAEAFF.

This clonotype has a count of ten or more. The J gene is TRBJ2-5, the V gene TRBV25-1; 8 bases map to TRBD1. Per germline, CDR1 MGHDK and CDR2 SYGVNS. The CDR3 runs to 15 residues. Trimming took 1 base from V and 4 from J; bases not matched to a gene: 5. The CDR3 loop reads CASSESGGRGETQYF. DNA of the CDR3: TGTGCCAGCAGTGAATCAGGGGGCAGGGGAGAGACCCAGTACTTC.

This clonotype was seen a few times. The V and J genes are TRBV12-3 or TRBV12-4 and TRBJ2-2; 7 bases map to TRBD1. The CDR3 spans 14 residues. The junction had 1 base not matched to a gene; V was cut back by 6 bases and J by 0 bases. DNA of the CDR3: TGTGCCAGCAGCCAGGGGGCGAACACCGGGGAGCTGTTTTTT. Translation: CASSQGANTGELFF.

As DNA, the CDR3 is TGCGCCAGCAGCCATGGGGGACAGGTTACCAATCAGCCCCAGCATTTT. Translated: CASSHGGQVTNQPQHF. The chain recombines TRBV4-3 with TRBJ1-5, with 8 bases fitting TRBD1. The CDR3 runs to 16 residues. The germline CDR1 and CDR2 sequences are LGHNA and YSLEER. With V trimmed by 3 bases and J by 3 bases, 7 bases remained unmatched.

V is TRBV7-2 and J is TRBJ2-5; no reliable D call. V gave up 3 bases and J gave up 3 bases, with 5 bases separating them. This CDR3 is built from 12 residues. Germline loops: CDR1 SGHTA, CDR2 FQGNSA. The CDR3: CASSFSEETQYF. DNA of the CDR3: TGTGCCAGCAGCTTCAGCGAAGAGACCCAGTACTTC. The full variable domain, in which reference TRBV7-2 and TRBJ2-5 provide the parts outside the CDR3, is GAGVSQSPSNKVTEKGKDVELRCDPISGHTALYWYRQSLGQGLEFLIYFQGNSAPDKSGLPSDRFSAERTGGSVSTLTIQRTQQEDSAVYLCASSFSEETQYFGPGTRLLVL.

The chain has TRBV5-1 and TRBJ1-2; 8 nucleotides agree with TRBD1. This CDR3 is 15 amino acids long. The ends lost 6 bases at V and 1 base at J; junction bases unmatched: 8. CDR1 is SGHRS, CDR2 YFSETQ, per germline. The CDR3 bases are TGCGCCAGCACGGACAGGGATGGAAGTAACTATGGCTACACCTTC. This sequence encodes CASTDRDGSNYGYTF.

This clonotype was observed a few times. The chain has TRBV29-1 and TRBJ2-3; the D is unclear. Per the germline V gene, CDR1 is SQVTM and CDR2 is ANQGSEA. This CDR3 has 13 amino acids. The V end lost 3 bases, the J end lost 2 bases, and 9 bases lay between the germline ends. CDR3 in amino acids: CSVDLRDTDTQYF. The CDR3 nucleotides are TGCAGCGTTGATCTAAGAGACACAGATACGCAGTATTTT.

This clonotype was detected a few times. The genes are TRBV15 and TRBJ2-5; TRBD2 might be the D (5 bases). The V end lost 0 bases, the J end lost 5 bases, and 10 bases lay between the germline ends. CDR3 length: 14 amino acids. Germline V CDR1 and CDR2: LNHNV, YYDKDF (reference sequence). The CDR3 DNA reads TGTGCCACCAGCAGAGATCGCGGGTTGGAGACCCAGTACTTC. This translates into CATSRDRGLETQYF.

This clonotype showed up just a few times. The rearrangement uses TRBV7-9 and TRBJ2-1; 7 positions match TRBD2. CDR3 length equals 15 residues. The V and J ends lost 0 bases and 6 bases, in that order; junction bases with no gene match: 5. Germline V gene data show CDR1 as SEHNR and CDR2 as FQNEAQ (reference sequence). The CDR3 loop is CASSLAGGSVNEQFF. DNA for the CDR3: TGTGCCAGCAGCTTAGCGGGAGGGTCGGTCAATGAGCAGTTCTTC.

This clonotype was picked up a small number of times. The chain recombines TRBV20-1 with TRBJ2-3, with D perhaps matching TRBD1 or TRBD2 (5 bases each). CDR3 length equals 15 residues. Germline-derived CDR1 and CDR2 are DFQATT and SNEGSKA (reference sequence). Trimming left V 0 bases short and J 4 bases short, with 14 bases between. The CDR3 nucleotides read TGCAGTGCTAGAGATCCCGGGGCTCCCGCAGATACGCAGTATTTT. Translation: CSARDPGAPADTQYF.